Presented here are 30 T cell receptor beta chains from one specimen sequenced in a study of blood T cell repertoires in COVID-19. Sequencing used immunoSEQ multiplex PCR; TCRdb keeps in-frame clones, though not all of them. Here the sample spans about 70,000 clones, about 85% being singletons. Sequencing used peripheral blood. The source is an older man with acute or convalescent COVID-19.

V is TRBV28 and J is TRBJ2-1, with D perhaps matching TRBD1 (6 bases). CDR1 and CDR2 from the germline V gene are MDHEN and SYDVKM. The CDR3 loop spans 16 amino acids. Trimming cost V 1 base and J 5 bases, with 15 bases left between them. The CDR3 loop reads CASSLYRTVINNEQFF. The DNA for the CDR3 is TGTGCCAGCAGTTTATACAGGACAGTTATAAACAATGAGCAGTTCTTC.

The V and J genes are TRBV28 and TRBJ2-5; 7 positions match TRBD1. Looked up from germline, CDR1 is MDHEN and CDR2 is SYDVKM. This CDR3 contains 16 residues. V was pared by 5 bases and J by 5 bases, with 14 bases of the junction left unmatched. CDR3 nucleotide sequence: TGTGCCAGCAGTGCCTCCGGGACAGTGATGGGCGAGACCCAGTACTTC. Encoded protein: CASSASGTVMGETQYF. Full variable domain (outside the CDR3, taken from reference TRBV28 and TRBJ2-5): DVKVTQSSRYLVKRTGEKVFLECVQDMDHENMFWYRQDPGLGLRLIYFSYDVKMKEKGDIPEGYSVSREKKERFSLILESASTNQTSMYLCASSASGTVMGETQYFGPGTRLLVL.

This chain links TRBV6-5 with TRBJ1-5; no definite D call. The V end was cut by 2 bases, the J end by 2 bases, with 7 bases between. In germline, CDR1 is MNHEY, CDR2 SVGAGI. There are 14 residues in the CDR3. The CDR3 reads CASSYRQGNQPQHF. As DNA, the CDR3 is TGTGCCAGCAGTTACAGGCAGGGCAATCAGCCCCAGCATTTT.

The rearrangement joins TRBV18 to TRBJ1-1; 7 bases match TRBD1. The V segment lost 6 bases and the J segment 0 bases; nucleotides outside the gene matches: 10. The CDR3 totals 16 residues. Germline V gives CDR1 KGHSH, CDR2 LQKENI. CDR3 protein: CASSPRQGGMNTEAFF. The CDR3 DNA sequence: TGTGCCAGCTCGCCCAGACAGGGCGGAATGAACACTGAAGCTTTCTTT.

The J gene is TRBJ2-5, the V gene TRBV7-2; 8 bases match TRBD2. The germline CDR1 and CDR2 sequences are SGHTA and FQGNSA. Trimming at V came to 5 bases and at J to 4 bases, leaving 6 bases not matched to a gene. The CDR3 is made up of 14 amino acids. The CDR3 DNA reads as TGTGCCAGCAGCCCGGGACTAGATGGAGAGACCCAGTACTTC. It specifies CASSPGLDGETQYF.

The genes are TRBV30 and TRBJ1-5; D may be TRBD1 (6 bases). Trimming left V 0 bases short and J 2 bases short, with 11 bases between. This CDR3 contains 15 residues. Per the germline V gene, CDR1 is GTSNPN and CDR2 is SVGIG (reference sequence). CDR3 nucleotide sequence: TGTGCCTGGAGTGTACAGGGCGGTGGCAATCAGCCCCAGCATTTT. Its translation is CAWSVQGGGNQPQHF.

The chain combines TRBV27 with TRBJ1-5, with D possibly being TRBD1 (5 bases). The germline CDR1 and CDR2 sequences are MNHEY and SMNVEV (reference sequence). V lost 8 bases to trimming and J lost 3 bases, with 14 bases between them. The CDR3 is 14 amino acids. The CDR3: CASHPQGVNQPQHF. The CDR3 bases are TGTGCCAGCCACCCTCAGGGCGTCAATCAGCCCCAGCATTTT.

The chain couples TRBV4-3 to TRBJ2-7; D possibly corresponds to TRBD2 (6 bases). Trimming shortened V by 1 base and J by 1 base, and 14 bases separated the two germline ends. This CDR3 region has 16 residues. Germline V gives CDR1 LGHNA, CDR2 YSLEER. The CDR3 spells CASSQVGGSGSYEQYF. CDR3 bases: TGCGCCAGCAGCCAAGTTGGAGGGTCTGGGTCCTACGAGCAGTACTTC.

The rearrangement joins TRBV11-3 to TRBJ2-1; the match to TRBD2 covers 9 bases. CDR1 SGHNT and CDR2 YENEEA come from the germline V gene. V dropped 3 bases and J dropped 0; count of bases not matched to a gene: 0. There are 15 residues in the CDR3. CDR3 nucleotides: TGTGCCAGCAGCTTTAGCGGGAGCTCCTACAATGAGCAGTTCTTC. This sequence encodes CASSFSGSSYNEQFF.

This chain uses TRBV5-8 with TRBJ2-1, with 8 bases aligning to TRBD1. The CDR3 is 19 residues long. Germline CDR1 is SGHTS and CDR2 is YDEGEE. Unmatched junction bases numbered 11, after V lost 0 bases and J lost 0 bases. As DNA, the CDR3 is TGTGCCAGCAGCTTGGCCTTAGGACAGGGAATAAGCTCCTACAATGAGCAGTTCTTC. Protein sequence: CASSLALGQGISSYNEQFF.

This chain links TRBV10-3 with TRBJ1-1, with TRBD1 as a possible D gene (5 bases). The CDR3 is made up of 14 amino acids. Trimming removed 5 bases at V and 4 bases at J, with 14 bases between. Germline loops: CDR1 ENHRY, CDR2 SYGVKD. The CDR3 nucleotides are TGTGCCATCAGTAGGCAGGGAATGAGCACTGAAGCTTTCTTT. Its translation is CAISRQGMSTEAFF.

This chain connects TRBV6-4 to TRBJ1-1, with 11 bases identical to TRBD1. The V gene's germline CDR1 is MRHNA and CDR2 SNTAGT. This CDR3 region has 14 residues. The ends lost 10 bases at V and 6 bases at J; junction bases unmatched: 10. The chain's CDR3 is CATRTGQGAAEAFF. The CDR3 nucleotides are TGTGCCACCAGAACAGGACAGGGGGCGGCTGAAGCTTTCTTT.

This clone appeared a few times. This chain uses TRBV5-4 with TRBJ1-1; a possible D gene is TRBD1 (5 bases). Trimming removed 0 bases from V and 1 base from J, with 13 bases in between. Germline loops: CDR1 SGHNT, CDR2 YYREEE (reference sequence). The CDR3 totals 16 residues. The DNA for the CDR3 is TGTGCCAGCAGCTTGGGGGGCCCACAGAAGAACACTGAAGCTTTCTTT. Its protein is CASSLGGPQKNTEAFF.

This rearrangement joins TRBV4-1 to TRBJ1-1; 8 nucleotides match TRBD1. This CDR3 region has 15 residues. The V gene end was trimmed by 4 bases and the J gene end by 4 bases; junction bases not matched to a gene: 8. Germline V lookup: CDR1 MGHRA, CDR2 YSYEKL. CDR3 in amino acids: CASSLSGGGFTEAFF. CDR3 nucleotides: TGCGCCAGCAGCCTCTCAGGGGGCGGTTTCACTGAAGCTTTCTTT.

The V call is TRBV6-2 or TRBV6-3, the J call TRBJ2-2, with D perhaps TRBD1 (6 bases). CDR1 is MNHEY and CDR2 is SVGEGT in the germline V gene. The V end lost 5 bases, the J end lost 5 bases, and 12 bases lay between the germline ends. This CDR3 is built from 14 residues. The CDR3 protein is CASSLQGMTGELFF. CDR3 nucleotides: TGTGCCAGCAGTCTACAGGGCATGACCGGGGAGCTGTTTTTT.

This clone was detected once. The chain is built from TRBV18 and TRBJ1-1, with D possibly matching TRBD1 (5 bases). The germline V and J ends were trimmed by 1 base and 5 bases, with 17 bases remaining between them. Looked up from germline, CDR1 is KGHSH and CDR2 is LQKENI. The CDR3 loop spans 16 amino acids. CDR3: CASSPQSNRRTTEAFF. The CDR3 DNA sequence: TGTGCCAGCTCACCACAGAGTAACAGGCGGACGACTGAAGCTTTCTTT.

The rearrangement joins TRBV7-2 to TRBJ1-5; D perhaps matches TRBD1 (5 bases). The CDR3 runs 17 residues. Trimming took off 2 bases at V and 2 bases at J, with 16 bases between the two ends. Germline CDR1 reads SGHTA; CDR2 reads FQGNSA. CDR3 in amino acids: CASSLMVSGGGNQPQHF. The CDR3 region has the DNA TGTGCCAGCAGCTTAATGGTATCGGGGGGAGGCAATCAGCCCCAGCATTTT. Supplemented by reference TRBV7-2 and TRBJ1-5, the full variable domain reads GAGVSQSPSNKVTEKGKDVELRCDPISGHTALYWYRQSLGQGLEFLIYFQGNSAPDKSGLPSDRFSAERTGGSVSTLTIQRTQQEDSAVYLCASSLMVSGGGNQPQHFGDGTRLSIL.

This sequence joins TRBV18 and TRBJ2-1, with D possibly matching TRBD1 (7 bases). The germline V and J ends were trimmed by 4 bases and 5 bases, with 15 bases remaining between them. This CDR3 is built from 15 residues. The germline CDR1 and CDR2 sequences are KGHSH and LQKENI. The CDR3 is CASSHRDRLDNEQFF. CDR3 nucleotide sequence: TGTGCCAGCTCACACCGGGACAGACTAGACAATGAGCAGTTCTTC.

This rearrangement joins TRBV6-5 to TRBJ1-3; D is undetermined. Germline assignment: CDR1 MNHEY and CDR2 SVGAGI. The CDR3 consists of 15 residues. Trimming removed 4 bases from V and 0 bases from J, with 10 bases in between. The CDR3 DNA follows: TGTGCCAGCAGTTTGGGCCATTACTCTGGAAACACCATATATTTT. This encodes CASSLGHYSGNTIYF.

The genes are TRBV5-1 and TRBJ2-4, with 10 bases that match TRBD2. The CDR3 has 17 residues. CDR1 SGHRS and CDR2 YFSETQ come from the germline V gene. Germline trimming cut 1 base from V and 7 bases from J; bases unmatched to any gene: 11. CDR3 sequence (DNA): TGCGCCAGCAGCTTGTCTGTAGCGGGAGGTTATAGTAACATTCAGTACTTC. Translating it yields CASSLSVAGGYSNIQYF.

The CDR3 here is CASSSGTGGLHEQYF. CDR3 DNA sequence: TGTGCCAGCAGTTCCGGGACAGGGGGTCTCCACGAGCAGTACTTC. J is TRBJ2-7 and V is TRBV28, with 11 bases matching TRBD1. The CDR3 contains 15 residues. Looked up from germline, CDR1 is MDHEN and CDR2 is SYDVKM. Trimming cost V 4 bases and J 5 bases; bases outside gene matches: 7.

V is TRBV28 and J is TRBJ2-2; 8 nucleotides agree with TRBD1. The CDR3 is 15 residues long. With 6 bases clipped from V and 7 bases from J, the junction kept 10 bases outside the gene matches. Germline CDR1 and CDR2: MDHEN and SYDVKM. The CDR3 loop reads CASRNPTGDIGELFF. Written as DNA, the CDR3 is TGTGCCAGCAGGAATCCGACAGGGGACATCGGGGAGCTGTTTTTT.

This rearrangement joins TRBV24-1 to TRBJ2-1; 9 bases fit TRBD1. V trimming: 10 bases; J trimming: 8 bases; junction bases outside the gene matches: 8. Germline CDR1 and CDR2: KGHDR and SFDVKD. This CDR3 region has 13 residues. CDR3 sequence reads: CATERQGVDEQFF. The CDR3, as DNA: TGTGCCACGGAGCGACAGGGGGTCGATGAGCAGTTCTTC.

J is TRBJ2-5 and V is TRBV24-1; TRBD1 matches at 10 bases. This CDR3 region has 17 residues. Germline V gene lookup returns CDR1 KGHDR and CDR2 SFDVKD. The junction had 8 bases not matched to a gene; V was cut back by 1 base and J by 4 bases. CDR3 nucleotides: TGTGCCACCAGTGATTTCCGGGGACAGGGGACGAGAGAGACCCAGTACTTC. Its translation is CATSDFRGQGTRETQYF.

With regard to this clone: In the same sample, other DNA sequences code for this CDR3. The rearrangement links TRBV19 to TRBJ2-5; 10 nucleotides agree with TRBD1. CDR3 length: 14 residues. CDR1 LNHDA and CDR2 SQIVND come from the germline V gene (reference sequence). The trim removed 5 bases at V and 3 bases at J, leaving 3 bases unmatched. The CDR3 reads CASSPGTGEETQYF. The CDR3, as DNA: TGTGCCAGTAGTCCCGGGACAGGGGAAGAGACCCAGTACTTC.

The chain combines TRBV6-2 or TRBV6-3 with TRBJ1-5; TRBD1 agrees at 9 bases. Looked up from germline, CDR1 is MNHEY and CDR2 is SVGEGT. The CDR3 is 15 amino acids. The trim removed 6 bases at V and 1 base at J, leaving 4 bases unmatched. The CDR3 here is CASSGTGKSNQPQHF. Here the CDR3 DNA reads TGTGCCAGCAGCGGGACAGGGAAAAGCAATCAGCCCCAGCATTTT.

This clone occurred a few times. The chain combines TRBV6-2 or TRBV6-3 with TRBJ2-7; 14 nucleotides line up with TRBD2. The junction had 5 bases not matched to a gene; V was cut back by 2 bases and J by 2 bases. This CDR3 comprises 17 residues. Germline V lookup: CDR1 MNHEY, CDR2 SVGEGT. CDR3 coding DNA: TGTGCCAGCAGTTACGGGACTAGCGGGGGCCAGGCCTACGAGCAGTACTTC. Protein sequence: CASSYGTSGGQAYEQYF.

This sequence joins TRBV7-2 and TRBJ2-5, with 10 bases fitting TRBD2. V trimming: 6 bases; J trimming: 1 base; junction bases outside the gene matches: 8. CDR3 length: 16 residues. CDR1 is SGHTA and CDR2 is FQGNSA in the germline V gene. CDR3 amino acids: CASSISLAGVQETQYF. The CDR3, as DNA: TGTGCCAGCAGTATAAGCCTAGCGGGGGTCCAAGAGACCCAGTACTTC.

This clone was observed a few times. The chain recombines TRBV10-3 with TRBJ2-3; D unresolved. The CDR3 length is 15 residues. Germline V gives CDR1 ENHRY, CDR2 SYGVKD. V lost 6 bases and J 1 base, leaving 14 bases between the germline ends. The CDR3 DNA follows: TGTGCCATCAGGCCGGGTCCGACCCGCACAGATACGCAGTATTTT. Amino acids: CAIRPGPTRTDTQYF.

J is TRBJ2-3 and V is TRBV7-8; D is perhaps TRBD1 (5 bases). Per the germline V gene, CDR1 is SGHVS and CDR2 is FQNEAQ. This CDR3 region has 14 residues. Trimming pared 1 base from V and 3 bases from J, leaving 8 bases between. The CDR3: CASSLGQRTDTQYF. The CDR3 nucleotides are TGTGCCAGCAGCTTAGGACAGAGGACAGATACGCAGTATTTT.